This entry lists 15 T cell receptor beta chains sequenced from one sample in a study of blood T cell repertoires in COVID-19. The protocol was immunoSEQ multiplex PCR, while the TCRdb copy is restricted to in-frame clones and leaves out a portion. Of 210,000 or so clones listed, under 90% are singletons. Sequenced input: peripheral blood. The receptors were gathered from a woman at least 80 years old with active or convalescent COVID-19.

CDR3 DNA: TGTGCCAGCAGCCCCGACCCCGGGACAGGGGTGAATGAGCAGTTCTTC. Residues: CASSPDPGTGVNEQFF. This chain connects TRBV11-1 to TRBJ2-1; 10 bases match TRBD1. This CDR3 comprises 16 residues. The V gene end was trimmed by 5 bases and the J gene end by 7 bases; junction bases not matched to a gene: 11. CDR1 is SGHAT and CDR2 is FQDESV in the germline V gene (reference sequence). Combining the CDR3 with reference TRBV11-1 and TRBJ2-1 gives the whole variable domain EAEVAQSPRYKITEKSQAVAFWCDPISGHATLYWYRQILGQGPELLVQFQDESVVDDSQLPKDRFSAERLKGVDSTLKIQPAELGDSAMYLCASSPDPGTGVNEQFFGPGTRLTVL.

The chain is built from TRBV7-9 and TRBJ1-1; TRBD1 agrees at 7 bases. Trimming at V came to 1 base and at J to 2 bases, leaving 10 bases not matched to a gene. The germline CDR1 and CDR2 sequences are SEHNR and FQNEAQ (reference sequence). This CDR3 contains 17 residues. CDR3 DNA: TGTGCCAGCAGCTTAGATCCCGGGACAGTTCTAAACACTGAAGCTTTCTTT. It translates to CASSLDPGTVLNTEAFF.

CDR3 bases: TGTGCCAGCGGAAAACAGGTTTCAGAGACCCAGTACTTC. Translated: CASGKQVSETQYF. The V and J genes are TRBV2 and TRBJ2-5, with D perhaps TRBD1 (5 bases). Deletions cut 8 bases from V and 4 bases from J, with 14 bases between. The CDR3 extends over 13 amino acids. From germline, CDR1 is SNHLY and CDR2 FYNNEI.

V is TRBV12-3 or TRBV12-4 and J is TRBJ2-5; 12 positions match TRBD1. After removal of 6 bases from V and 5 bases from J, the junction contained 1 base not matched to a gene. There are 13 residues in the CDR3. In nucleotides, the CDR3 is TGTGCCAGCAGGGGACAGGGGGCGGAGACCCAGTACTTC. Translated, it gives CASRGQGAETQYF.

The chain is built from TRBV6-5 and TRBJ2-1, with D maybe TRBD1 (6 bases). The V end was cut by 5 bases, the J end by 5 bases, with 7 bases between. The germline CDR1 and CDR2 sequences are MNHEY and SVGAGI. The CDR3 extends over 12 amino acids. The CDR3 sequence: CASSRTDNEQFF. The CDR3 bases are TGTGCCAGCAGTCGGACAGACAATGAGCAGTTCTTC.

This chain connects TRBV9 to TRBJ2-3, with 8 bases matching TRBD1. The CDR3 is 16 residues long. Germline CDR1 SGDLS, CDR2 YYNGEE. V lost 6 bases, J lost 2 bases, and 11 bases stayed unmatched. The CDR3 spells CASNPDRAAHTDTQYF. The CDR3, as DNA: TGTGCCAGCAATCCGGACAGGGCGGCCCACACAGATACGCAGTATTTT.

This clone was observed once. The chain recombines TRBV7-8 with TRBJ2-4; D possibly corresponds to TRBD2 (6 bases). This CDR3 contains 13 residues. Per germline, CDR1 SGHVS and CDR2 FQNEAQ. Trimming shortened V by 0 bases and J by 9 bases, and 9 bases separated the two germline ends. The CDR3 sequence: CASSLAEGSIQYF. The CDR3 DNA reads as TGTGCCAGCAGCTTAGCGGAGGGAAGCATTCAGTACTTC.

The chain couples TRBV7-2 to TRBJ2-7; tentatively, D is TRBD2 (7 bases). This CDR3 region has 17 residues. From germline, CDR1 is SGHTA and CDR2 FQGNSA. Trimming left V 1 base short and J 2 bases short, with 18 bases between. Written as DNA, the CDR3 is TGTGCCAGCAGCTTAGTCGGAGGGGGGGACATTACCTACGAGCAGTACTTC. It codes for CASSLVGGGDITYEQYF.

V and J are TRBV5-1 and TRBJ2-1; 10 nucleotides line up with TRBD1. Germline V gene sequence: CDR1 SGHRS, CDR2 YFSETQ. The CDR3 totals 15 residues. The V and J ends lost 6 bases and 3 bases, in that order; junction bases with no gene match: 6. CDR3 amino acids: CASNDRGQNYNEQFF. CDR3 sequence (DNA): TGCGCCAGCAACGACAGGGGGCAAAACTACAATGAGCAGTTCTTC.

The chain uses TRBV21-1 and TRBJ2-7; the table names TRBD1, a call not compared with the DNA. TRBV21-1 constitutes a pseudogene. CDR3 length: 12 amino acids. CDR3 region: CASSKVTYEQYF. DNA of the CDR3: TGTGCCAGCAGCAAAGTCACCTACGAGCAGTACTTC.

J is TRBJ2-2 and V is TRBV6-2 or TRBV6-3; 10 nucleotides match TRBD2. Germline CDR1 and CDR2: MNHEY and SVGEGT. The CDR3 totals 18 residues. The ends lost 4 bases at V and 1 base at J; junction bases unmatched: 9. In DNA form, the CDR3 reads TGTGCCAGCAGTTCTTGGCTAGCGGGAGCCGTGAACACCGGGGAGCTGTTTTTT. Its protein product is CASSSWLAGAVNTGELFF.

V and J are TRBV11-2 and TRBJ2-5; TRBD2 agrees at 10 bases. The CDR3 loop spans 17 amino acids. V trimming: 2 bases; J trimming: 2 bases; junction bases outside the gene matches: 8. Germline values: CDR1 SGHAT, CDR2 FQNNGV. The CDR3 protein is CASSLSRGLAYQETQYF. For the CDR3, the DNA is TGTGCCAGCAGCTTATCCCGGGGACTAGCGTATCAAGAGACCCAGTACTTC.

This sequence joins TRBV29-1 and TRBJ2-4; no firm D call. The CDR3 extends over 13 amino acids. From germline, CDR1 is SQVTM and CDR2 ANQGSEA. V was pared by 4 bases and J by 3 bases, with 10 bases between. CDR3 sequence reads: CSVVQRLKNIQYF. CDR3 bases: TGCAGCGTTGTCCAGCGCCTCAAAAACATTCAGTACTTC.

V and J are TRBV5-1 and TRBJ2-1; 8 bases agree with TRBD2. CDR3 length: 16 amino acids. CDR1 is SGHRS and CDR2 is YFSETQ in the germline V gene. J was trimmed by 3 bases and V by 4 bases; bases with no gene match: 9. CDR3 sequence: CASSPSSGLNYNEQFF. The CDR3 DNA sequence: TGCGCCAGCAGCCCATCTAGCGGGTTAAACTACAATGAGCAGTTCTTC.

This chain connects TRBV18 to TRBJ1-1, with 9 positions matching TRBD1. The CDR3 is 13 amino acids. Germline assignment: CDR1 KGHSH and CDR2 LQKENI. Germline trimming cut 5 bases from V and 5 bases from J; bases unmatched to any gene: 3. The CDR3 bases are TGTGCCAGCTCATCGACAGGGGGGACTGAAGCTTTCTTT. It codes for CASSSTGGTEAFF.